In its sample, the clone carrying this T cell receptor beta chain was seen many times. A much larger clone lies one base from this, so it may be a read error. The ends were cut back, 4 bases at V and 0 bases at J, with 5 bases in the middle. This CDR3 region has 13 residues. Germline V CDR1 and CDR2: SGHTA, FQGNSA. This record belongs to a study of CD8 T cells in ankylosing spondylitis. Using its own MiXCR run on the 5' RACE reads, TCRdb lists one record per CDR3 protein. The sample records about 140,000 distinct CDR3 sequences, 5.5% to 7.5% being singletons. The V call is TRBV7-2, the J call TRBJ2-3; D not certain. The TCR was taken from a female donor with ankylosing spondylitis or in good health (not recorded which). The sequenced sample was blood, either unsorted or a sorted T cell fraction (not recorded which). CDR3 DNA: TGTGCCAGCAGCTCTGCTAGCACAGATACGCAGTATTTT. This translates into CASSSASTDTQYF.